The rows below give T cell receptor beta chains drawn from one sample of a study of blood T cell repertoires in COVID-19. Measured with immunoSEQ multiplex PCR; TCRdb has only the in-frame clones, and not every one. The sample records approximately 200,000 clones, more than 65% being singletons. Material: peripheral blood. These receptors all come from a woman aged 30 to 39 who had recovered from COVID-19. The CDR3 runs from the conserved cysteine through the conserved F or W. D genes are given only for firm matches. Clone size is not always given. Where it is, it says once, few, many or a class for expanded clones.

J gene	V gene	D gene	clone size	CDR3 DNA	CDR3 protein
TRBJ2-7	TRBV5-1	TRBD2	.	TGCGCCAGCAGCTTGGGTTGGGGACTAGGTACAGGCGAGCAGTACTTC	CASSLGWGLGTGEQYF
TRBJ2-1	TRBV24-1	.	once	TGTGCCACCAGTGATTTCACGGGGGAGACACACAATGAGCAGTTCTTC	CATSDFTGETHNEQFF
TRBJ1-6	TRBV19	TRBD1	.	TGTGCCAGTAGTTCAGGGACAGGCCGCGGTTTTTCACCCCTCCACTTT	CASSSGTGRGFSPLHF
TRBJ2-1	TRBV9	TRBD1	.	TGTGCCAGCAGCCAGAGACAGGGTTACAATGAGCAGTTCTTC	CASSQRQGYNEQFF
TRBJ1-1	TRBV7-3	TRBD1	once	TGTGCCAGCAGCTCCGCAGGGGGGAACACTGAAGCTTTCTTT	CASSSAGGNTEAFF
TRBJ1-5	TRBV6-5	.	.	TGTGCCAGCAGTCGGGACCGCGGGGACAATCAGCCCCAGCATTTT	CASSRDRGDNQPQHF
TRBJ2-7	TRBV15	.	.	TGTGCCACCAGCAGAGAGAGGAGGCCGACCTACGAGCAGTACTTC	CATSRERRPTYEQYF
TRBJ2-7	TRBV9	TRBD1	once	TGTGCCAGCAGCGTAGTGGGGACAGGGGTATCCGAGCAGTACTTC	CASSVVGTGVSEQYF
TRBJ2-7	TRBV15	TRBD1	.	TGTGCCACCAGCGGAAGGACAGGGCTCTACTACGAGCAGTACTTC	CATSGRTGLYYEQYF
TRBJ1-2	TRBV2	TRBD1	.	TGTGCCAGCAGAAGACAGGGACTCTCTAACTATGGCTACACCTTC	CASRRQGLSNYGYTF
TRBJ1-3	TRBV9	.	.	TGTGCCAGCAGCTCCAGGACAGCTGGAAACACCATATATTTT	CASSSRTAGNTIYF
TRBJ1-1	TRBV7-9	TRBD1	.	TGTGCCAGCAGCACACAACAGGGGGCTGAAGCTTTCTTT	CASSTQQGAEAFF
TRBJ2-1	TRBV28	.	.	TGTGCCAGCAGTTTCGTGAACAGGGCCTACAATGAGCAGTTCTTC	CASSFVNRAYNEQFF
TRBJ1-6	TRBV7-9	.	.	TGTGCCAGCAGCTTAAGCGGGGTTCGAAACTCACCCCTCCACTTT	CASSLSGVRNSPLHF
TRBJ2-3	TRBV19	.	.	TGTGCCAGTAGCCCTATGATAAGCACAGATACGCAGTATTTT	CASSPMISTDTQYF
TRBJ2-7	TRBV27	.	once	TGTGCCAGCAGCCCCCCCCTCGCGCCGTCCTACGAGCAGTACTTC	CASSPPLAPSYEQYF
TRBJ2-2	TRBV2	.	.	TGTGCCAGCAGTGTTAGGGGGTCCGGGGAGCTGTTTTTT	CASSVRGSGELFF
TRBJ2-7	TRBV3-1/TRBV3-2	TRBD2	.	TGTGCCAGCAGCCAACAATTGGGGGGACTAGCGGGAGTCCACTCCTACGAGCAGTACTTC	CASSQQLGGLAGVHSYEQYF
TRBJ2-3	TRBV29-1	.	.	TGCAGCGTTGAAAAGACGTCCCTGCGGGATACGCAGTATTTT	CSVEKTSLRDTQYF
TRBJ2-2	TRBV6-4	TRBD1	.	TGTGCCAGCAGCCAGGCAGGGGGCACCGGGGAGCTGTTTTTT	CASSQAGGTGELFF
TRBJ1-1	TRBV11-2	.	.	TGTGCCAGCAGCTTTAAGGGGCAAGGATCCACTGAAGCTTTCTTT	CASSFKGQGSTEAFF
TRBJ2-1	TRBV10-1	TRBD2	.	TGCGCCAGCAGTGAAGGGAGGGTGAATGAGCAGTTCTTC	CASSEGRVNEQFF
TRBJ2-1	TRBV12-5	.	.	TGTGCTAGTGGTCTCCACGGAGGGACAGAAGGGGAGCAGTTCTTC	CASGLHGGTEGEQFF
TRBJ1-5	TRBV30	.	.	TGTGCCTGGAGTGTAACAGGGCTTCAGCCCCAGCATTTT	CAWSVTGLQPQHF
TRBJ2-7	TRBV13	.	.	TGTGCCAGCAGCTTAAGAGCAGGGGCCCCACCCTACGAGCAGTACTTC	CASSLRAGAPPYEQYF
TRBJ2-2	TRBV28	TRBD2	.	TGTGCGGGCGGGAGGAACACCGGGGAGCTGTTTTTT	CAGGRNTGELFF
TRBJ2-7	TRBV19	TRBD1	.	TGTGCCAGTAGTCCGAGACAGGGGGATGTTCACGAGCAGTACTTC	CASSPRQGDVHEQYF